This paragraph reports one TCR beta chain. This sample is part of a study of blood T cell repertoires in COVID-19. Overall study: Recovered status in Cohort 3 required two negative PCRs, clearance, or symptom resolution.

The CDR3 runs 12 residues. From germline, CDR1 is SQVTM and CDR2 ANQGSEA. Trimming pared 8 bases from V and 3 bases from J, leaving 13 bases between. Authors' analysis steps: Nucleated cell number was recorded as an estimate derived from reference gene primer amplification. Clones were sequenced by immunoSEQ multiplex PCR, and TCRdb holds only the in-frame ones, with some missing. Clonal size and the V and J genes are those of that table, whereas D and trimming came from the DNA. The sample yields hundreds of thousands of clones, 88% seen once. Source material: PBMCs or T cells enriched from blood (not recorded which). The chain joins TRBV29-1 to TRBJ1-1, with D hard to call. The clonotype was recovered from a woman aged 60-70 years in a cohort exposed to, infected with or recovered from COVID-19 (not recorded which). The CDR3 DNA reads TGCAGCACGACGACCGGGTACACTGAAGCTTTCTTT. Its translation: CSTTTGYTEAFF.